This is a list of T cell receptor beta chains from one sample in a study of immune evolution from preneoplasia to lung adenocarcinoma. Profiling relied on immunoSEQ multiplex PCR, and the TCRdb table lists in-frame clones only, not all of them. The sample lists 2,000 to 2,500 clones, 80% to 85% occurring once. The sample comprised FFPE lung adenocarcinoma in situ tissue. These receptors were collected from a person aged 55 to 79 with lung adenocarcinoma. The CDR3 runs from the conserved cysteine through the conserved F or W. D genes are given only for firm matches. Some rows have no size entry. The others give once, few or many, or a class for an expanded clone.

d_call	v_call	clone_size	j_call	cdr3_aa	cdr3_nt
NA	TRBV28	NA	TRBJ2-5	CASSLFRGRLGETQYF	TGTGCCAGCAGTTTATTCCGGGGCCGCCTCGGGGAGACCCAGTACTTC
NA	TRBV9	NA	TRBJ2-7	CASSVDGDTLIDEQYF	TGTGCCAGCAGCGTAGACGGGGACACCCTAATAGACGAGCAGTACTTC
TRBD1	TRBV30	NA	TRBJ2-7	CAWKGQLTYEQYF	TGTGCCTGGAAGGGACAGCTTACGTACGAGCAGTACTTC
TRBD2	TRBV27	NA	TRBJ2-2	CASRLLAGVVSGELFF	TGTGCCAGCAGATTACTAGCGGGGGTCGTGTCTGGGGAGCTGTTTTTT
NA	TRBV13	NA	TRBJ1-1	CASSSGSTEAFF	TGTGCCAGCAGCTCCGGAAGTACTGAAGCTTTCTTT
NA	TRBV29-1	NA	TRBJ2-3	CSVPKKDTQYF	TGCAGCGTCCCCAAGAAGGATACGCAGTATTTT
NA	TRBV4-1	NA	TRBJ1-3	CASSQGGSSGNTIYF	TGCGCCAGCAGCCAAGGGGGGAGCTCTGGAAACACCATATATTTT
TRBD2	TRBV28	NA	TRBJ2-7	CASRLTLAGAPEQYF	TGTGCCAGCAGACTGACCCTAGCGGGGGCCCCCGAGCAGTACTTC
TRBD1	TRBV19	NA	TRBJ1-3	CASSGQGVAGNTIYF	TGTGCCAGTAGTGGACAGGGAGTTGCTGGAAACACCATATATTTT
NA	TRBV30	NA	TRBJ1-5	CAWNSGLSGNQPQHF	TGTGCCTGGAATTCGGGGCTTTCGGGCAATCAGCCCCAGCATTTT
NA	TRBV7-8	NA	TRBJ1-3	CASSLTGSGNTIYF	TGTGCCAGCAGCCTCACGGGTAGTGGAAACACCATATATTTT
NA	TRBV5-8	NA	TRBJ2-3	CASSKGLTSTDTQYF	TGTGCCAGCAGCAAGGGACTTACCAGCACAGATACGCAGTATTTT
NA	TRBV29-1	NA	TRBJ2-1	CSVVLPHNEQFF	TGCAGCGTTGTTCTTCCTCACAATGAGCAGTTCTTC
NA	TRBV28	large	TRBJ1-2	CASSFITGYGYTF	TGTGCCAGCAGTTTCATTACGGGGTATGGCTACACCTTC
NA	TRBV27	NA	TRBJ1-2	CASSRPPGGYTF	TGTGCCAGCAGTCGGCCCCCGGGGGGCTACACCTTC
TRBD1	TRBV19	NA	TRBJ2-1	CASRVWDRGYNEQFF	TGTGCCAGTAGGGTCTGGGACAGGGGGTACAATGAGCAGTTCTTC
TRBD2	TRBV7-6	NA	TRBJ2-1	CASRALAGSYNEQFF	TGTGCCAGCAGGGCCCTAGCGGGAAGTTACAATGAGCAGTTCTTC
NA	TRBV6-5	NA	TRBJ2-1	CASSYGSARDEQFF	TGTGCCAGCAGTTACGGAAGTGCTCGAGATGAGCAGTTCTTC
NA	TRBV11-3	NA	TRBJ2-1	CASSLGRSYEQFF	TGTGCCAGCAGCTTAGGCAGGAGTTATGAGCAGTTCTTC
TRBD2	TRBV5-6	NA	TRBJ2-5	CASSLRGTSVQETQYF	TGTGCCAGCAGCTTGCGAGGGACTAGCGTACAAGAGACCCAGTACTTC
NA	TRBV5-6	NA	TRBJ2-1	CASIALNSYNEQFF	TGTGCCAGCATTGCGCTTAACTCCTACAATGAGCAGTTCTTC
NA	TRBV5-5	NA	TRBJ2-7	CASSLGARDSYEQYF	TGTGCCAGCAGCTTGGGGGCGAGGGACTCCTACGAGCAGTACTTC
NA	TRBV11-2	NA	TRBJ2-7	CASSLAGSPTFYEQYF	TGTGCCAGCAGCTTAGCTGGCTCTCCCACGTTCTACGAGCAGTACTTC
TRBD1	TRBV4-3	NA	TRBJ2-3	CASSRGDAGTGPADTQYF	TGCGCCAGCAGCCGGGGGGATGCGGGGACAGGGCCGGCAGATACGCAGTATTTT
TRBD2	TRBV6-1	NA	TRBJ2-3	CASSGGTSGGTLYTDTQYF	TGTGCCAGCAGTGGAGGGACTAGCGGGGGAACACTATACACAGATACGCAGTATTTT
NA	TRBV20-1	NA	TRBJ2-5	CSGSGLGTQYF	TGCAGTGGATCAGGGTTAGGGACCCAGTACTTC
TRBD1	TRBV7-3	NA	TRBJ2-1	CASSLSGRGLGASYNEQFF	TGTGCCAGCAGCTTAAGTGGCAGGGGGCTCGGTGCCTCCTACAATGAGCAGTTCTTC
NA	TRBV27	once	TRBJ1-1	CASSLLGAGGTEAFF	TGTGCCAGCAGTTTACTGGGGGCCGGGGGCACTGAAGCTTTCTTT
NA	TRBV5-4	NA	TRBJ2-5	CASSWDQETQYF	TGTGCCAGCAGCTGGGACCAAGAGACCCAGTACTTC
NA	TRBV10-1	NA	TRBJ2-1	CASPLGGLLSYNEQFF	TGCGCCAGCCCCCTGGGTGGCCTCCTTTCCTACAATGAGCAGTTCTTC
NA	TRBV15	NA	TRBJ2-5	CATSRDSANLVETQYF	TGTGCCACCAGCAGAGATAGCGCGAACCTCGTAGAGACCCAGTACTTC
TRBD1	TRBV7-9	NA	TRBJ2-5	CASSLLGTEQETQYF	TGTGCCAGCAGCTTACTTGGGACAGAACAAGAGACCCAGTACTTC